This TCR beta chain was captured by sequencing in a study of T cell changes during pregnancy in multiple sclerosis. The CDR3 contains 17 residues. Unmatched junction bases numbered 5, after V lost 0 bases and J lost 4 bases. Germline V gives CDR1 MGHRA, CDR2 YSYEKL. The table came from immunoSEQ multiplex PCR; TCRdb's copy has only in-frame clones and leaves some out. Of tens of thousands of clones listed, roughly 93% were seen once; the top ten hold about 1.5%. Sequencing used peripheral blood, obtained in the third trimester of pregnancy. The origin of this receptor is a female donor with multiple sclerosis, enrolled in a pregnancy study. This rearrangement joins TRBV4-1 to TRBJ2-1; 11 bases align to TRBD2. The CDR3 DNA is TGCGCCAGCAGCCAAGAACCCCGGACTAGCGGGTACAATGAGCAGTTCTTC. The encoded protein is CASSQEPRTSGYNEQFF.